The 21 T cell receptor beta chains below come from one sample, sequenced in a study of blood T cell repertoires in COVID-19. Produced via immunoSEQ multiplex PCR; TCRdb's table is partial and in-frame only. The sample consists of some 35,000 clones, approximately 88% of them appearing once. Input material: peripheral blood. The receptor source for this set is a human donor in a cohort sampled during active COVID-19.

The CDR3 DNA follows: TGTGCCAGCACCCCGACTAGCGGGGGGGGCCCCCACGGTACGCAGTATTTT. Protein product: CASTPTSGGGPHGTQYF. The chain carries TRBV7-8 and TRBJ2-3; 14 nucleotides line up with TRBD2. CDR1 and CDR2 (germline): SGHVS, FQNEAQ. Unmatched junction bases numbered 14, after V lost 7 bases and J lost 8 bases. The length of the CDR3 is 17 residues.

This chain connects TRBV19 to TRBJ2-2, with 10 bases aligning to TRBD1. Germline lookup yields CDR1 LNHDA and CDR2 SQIVND (reference sequence). The ends lost 5 bases at V and 4 bases at J; junction bases unmatched: 7. The CDR3 length is 16 residues. CDR3 loop: CASSARDRGITGELFF. The CDR3 DNA reads TGTGCCAGTAGTGCCCGGGACAGGGGCATCACCGGGGAGCTGTTTTTT.

The V call is TRBV18, the J call TRBJ2-7; D may be TRBD1 (6 bases). Trimming removed 3 bases at V and 8 bases at J, with 32 bases between. The length of the CDR3 is 19 residues. Germline values: CDR1 KGHSH, CDR2 LQKENI. The CDR3 sequence is CASSPTPPTGLKHGTKQYF. DNA of the CDR3: TGTGCCAGCTCACCTACCCCCCCCACAGGGCTTAAACACGGCACAAAGCAGTACTTC. The entire variable domain, with the rest obtained from reference TRBV18 and TRBJ2-7, is as follows: NAGVMQNPRHLVRRRGQEARLRCSPMKGHSHVYWYRQLPEEGLKFMVYLQKENIIDESGMPKERFSAEFPKEGPSILRIQQVVRGDSAAYFCASSPTPPTGLKHGTKQYFGPGTRLTVT.

This clone appeared a single time. J is TRBJ1-2 and V is TRBV7-8; D ambiguous. This CDR3 contains 14 residues. CDR1 is SGHVS and CDR2 is FQNEAQ in the germline V gene. The germline V and J ends were trimmed by 1 base and 2 bases, with 8 bases remaining between them. In DNA form, the CDR3 reads TGTGCCAGCAGCTTAGTTCCGGAGAACTATGGCTACACCTTC. The encoded protein is CASSLVPENYGYTF.

The chain couples TRBV19 to TRBJ2-1; TRBD2 aligns across 10 bases. V was pared by 3 bases and J by 6 bases, with 11 bases of the junction left unmatched. The CDR3 is 17 amino acids. CDR1 and CDR2 from the germline V gene are LNHDA and SQIVND (reference sequence). This CDR3 reads CASSIAPSGGAVNEQFF. The CDR3 DNA reads TGTGCCAGTAGTATTGCCCCGAGCGGGGGGGCCGTCAATGAGCAGTTCTTC.

The chain couples TRBV2 to TRBJ1-1, with TRBD1 matching over 7 bases. Germline trimming cut 7 bases from V and 1 base from J; bases unmatched to any gene: 9. Germline values: CDR1 SNHLY, CDR2 FYNNEI. The CDR3 sequence is 15 residues long. The CDR3 DNA follows: TGTGCCAGCACCCAAAAGGGACAGTCGAACACTGAAGCTTTCTTT. Its translation is CASTQKGQSNTEAFF. The full variable domain, in which reference TRBV2 and TRBJ1-1 provide the parts outside the CDR3, is EPEVTQTPSHQVTQMGQEVILRCVPISNHLYFYWYRQILGQKVEFLVSFYNNEISEKSEIFDDQFSVERPDGSNFTLKIRSTKLEDSAMYFCASTQKGQSNTEAFFGQGTRLTVV.

This clone was recorded a few times. This rearrangement joins TRBV6-5 to TRBJ2-2; TRBD1 aligns across 7 bases. The length of the CDR3 is 14 residues. The trim removed 5 bases at V and 1 base at J, leaving 1 base unmatched. Germline CDR1 and CDR2: MNHEY and SVGAGI. CDR3 region: CASSRDRNTGELFF. In DNA form, the CDR3 reads TGTGCCAGCAGTAGGGACAGGAACACCGGGGAGCTGTTTTTT.

The genes are TRBV6-6 and TRBJ2-5; weak D call: TRBD2 (5 bases). Trimming took off 0 bases at V and 9 bases at J, with 8 bases between the two ends. CDR1 is MNHNY, CDR2 SVGAGI, per germline (reference sequence). CDR3 size: 12 residues. CDR3 residues: CASSYSNGAQYF. The CDR3, as DNA: TGTGCCAGCAGTTACTCGAACGGGGCCCAGTACTTC.

J is TRBJ2-3 and V is TRBV25-1, with 10 bases aligning to TRBD2. The CDR3 is 15 residues long. Trimming at V came to 4 bases and at J to 3 bases, leaving 4 bases not matched to a gene. Per germline, CDR1 MGHDK and CDR2 SYGVNS. CDR3 DNA: TGTGCCAGCAGTGCCCCTAGCGGGGGTACAGATACGCAGTATTTT. Translating it yields CASSAPSGGTDTQYF.

This sequence joins TRBV19 and TRBJ2-7, with 9 nucleotides matching TRBD1. V gave up 5 bases and J gave up 4 bases; unmatched junction bases: 6. This CDR3 has 14 amino acids. Germline lookup yields CDR1 LNHDA and CDR2 SQIVND (reference sequence). The CDR3 coding sequence is TGTGCCAGTAGTCCCGGACAGGGGTGGTACGAGCAGTACTTC. This gives the protein CASSPGQGWYEQYF. The complete variable domain, with remaining parts taken from reference TRBV19 and TRBJ2-7, reads DGGITQSPKYLFRKEGQNVTLSCEQNLNHDAMYWYRQDPGQGLRLIYYSQIVNDFQKGDIAEGYSVSREKKESFPLTVTSAQKNPTAFYLCASSPGQGWYEQYFGPGTRLTVT.

The table lists this clone with a count of one. The chain links TRBV5-8 to TRBJ2-4; possibly TRBD1 for D (6 bases). Germline values: CDR1 SGHTS, CDR2 YDEGEE. CDR3 length: 15 residues. The V end lost 1 base, the J end lost 6 bases, and 14 bases lay between the germline ends. CDR3 DNA: TGTGCCAGCAGCTTGAGGGTGGGACACGGAAACATTCAGTACTTC. Its protein is CASSLRVGHGNIQYF.

The chain joins TRBV12-3 or TRBV12-4 to TRBJ1-5; the D is unclear. Trimming removed 5 bases at V and 5 bases at J, with 7 bases between. CDR3 size: 12 residues. The DNA of the CDR3 is TGTGCCAGCAGTCCCCTTGATCAGCCCCAGCATTTT. It encodes CASSPLDQPQHF.

The chain employs TRBV27 and TRBJ1-5; 10 bases map to TRBD1. CDR1 and CDR2 (germline): MNHEY, SMNVEV (reference sequence). This CDR3 is built from 16 residues. V lost 5 bases and J lost 2; bases outside the gene matches: 6. CDR3 DNA: TGTGCCAGCAGTCTTAGACAGGGGGCCGGCAATCAGCCCCAGCATTTT. Its protein product is CASSLRQGAGNQPQHF.

V is TRBV18 and J is TRBJ2-5; 8 bases map to TRBD1. This CDR3 is 14 amino acids long. In germline, CDR1 is KGHSH, CDR2 LQKENI. The ends lost 3 bases at V and 4 bases at J; junction bases unmatched: 4. CDR3 amino acids: CASSPAGTGETQYF. In DNA form, the CDR3 reads TGTGCCAGCTCACCCGCGGGGACAGGAGAGACCCAGTACTTC. The full variable domain, in which reference TRBV18 and TRBJ2-5 provide the parts outside the CDR3, is NAGVMQNPRHLVRRRGQEARLRCSPMKGHSHVYWYRQLPEEGLKFMVYLQKENIIDESGMPKERFSAEFPKEGPSILRIQQVVRGDSAAYFCASSPAGTGETQYFGPGTRLLVL.

DNA for the CDR3: TGTGCCAGCAGTGACGCAATTGGAGCGGTCCAAAAACTGTTTTTT. It is translated as CASSDAIGAVQKLFF. The chain is built from TRBV2 and TRBJ1-4; D not certain. CDR3 size: 15 residues. The V end was cut by 3 bases, the J end by 9 bases, with 17 bases between. The germline V gene has CDR1 SNHLY and CDR2 FYNNEI.

This chain uses TRBV7-9 with TRBJ2-6; D possibly corresponds to TRBD1 (5 bases). Trimming removed 3 bases at V and 0 bases at J, with 9 bases between. Germline V gene sequence: CDR1 SEHNR, CDR2 FQNEAQ (reference sequence). This CDR3 spans 16 amino acids. CDR3 sequence (DNA): TGTGCCAGCAGCTTGACAGTCGGCTCTGGGGCCAACGTCCTGACTTTC. Translation: CASSLTVGSGANVLTF.

The chain couples TRBV20-1 to TRBJ1-1; unclear D gene. V gave up 3 bases and J gave up 3 bases, with 11 bases separating them. Germline V gene lookup returns CDR1 DFQATT and CDR2 SNEGSKA (reference sequence). The CDR3 extends over 13 amino acids. Written as DNA, the CDR3 is TGCAGTGCTAGTATGGGCGGGGACACTGAAGCTTTCTTT. Translating gives CSASMGGDTEAFF.

CDR3 amino acids: CASSLGQGPYEQYF. DNA for the CDR3: TGTGCCAGCAGCCTAGGCCAGGGTCCCTACGAGCAGTACTTC. The gene calls are TRBV28 and TRBJ2-7, with D possibly being TRBD1 (5 bases). The CDR3 extends over 14 amino acids. Germline assignment: CDR1 MDHEN and CDR2 SYDVKM. The germline V and J ends were trimmed by 6 bases and 2 bases, with 14 bases remaining between them. The variable domain in full, completed from reference TRBV28 and TRBJ2-7, reads DVKVTQSSRYLVKRTGEKVFLECVQDMDHENMFWYRQDPGLGLRLIYFSYDVKMKEKGDIPEGYSVSREKKERFSLILESASTNQTSMYLCASSLGQGPYEQYFGPGTRLTVT.

The chain has TRBV19 and TRBJ2-2; TRBD2 matches 9 bases. From germline, CDR1 is LNHDA and CDR2 SQIVND (reference sequence). The junction had 14 bases not matched to a gene; V was cut back by 7 bases and J by 5 bases. The length of the CDR3 is 17 residues. The CDR3 DNA sequence: TGTGCCAGTACCGAGAGGCGCGGGAGGGCCCGTACCGGGGAGCTGTTTTTT. Protein product: CASTERRGRARTGELFF. The entire variable domain, with the rest obtained from reference TRBV19 and TRBJ2-2, is as follows: DGGITQSPKYLFRKEGQNVTLSCEQNLNHDAMYWYRQDPGQGLRLIYYSQIVNDFQKGDIAEGYSVSREKKESFPLTVTSAQKNPTAFYLCASTERRGRARTGELFFGEGSRLTVL.

CDR3 DNA: TGCGCCAGCAGCTTGACAGGGCAGGGCCAGCCCCAGCATTTT. This translates into CASSLTGQGQPQHF. The chain combines TRBV5-1 with TRBJ1-5; D possibly corresponds to TRBD1 (6 bases). Germline lookup yields CDR1 SGHRS and CDR2 YFSETQ. The V gene lost 1 base and the J gene lost 7 bases, with 12 bases spanning the gap. The CDR3 has 14 residues.

CDR3 nucleotide sequence: TGTGCCAGCAGCTCAGGGGGCGAGACCCAAGAGACCCAGTACTTC. Encoded protein: CASSSGGETQETQYF. This sequence joins TRBV11-3 and TRBJ2-5; 8 nucleotides agree with TRBD1. V dropped 4 bases and J dropped 1; count of bases not matched to a gene: 5. The CDR3 contains 15 residues. Germline loops: CDR1 SGHNT, CDR2 YENEEA.